This T cell receptor (beta chain) was identified in a study of T cells after yellow fever vaccination. In the study overall: Libraries from low-cell-number fractions were prepared with the SMART-Seq v4 Ultra Low Input RNA kit. Study-level findings and limits: Peak timing came faster in the weaker secondary response, day 5 versus 15. After the booster, approximately 95% of CD4 and roughly nine tenths of CD8 primary-response clones were re-detected.

The germline V and J ends were trimmed by 3 bases and 4 bases, with 12 bases remaining between them. Looked up from germline, CDR1 is MGHDK and CDR2 is SYGVNS. The CDR3 is 14 residues long. Production of TCR cDNA was by 5'RACE template switching, which also added a universal primer site and UMIs. TCRdb independently ran MiXCR on the 5' RACE reads; one entry per CDR3 protein. The sample carries 300,000 to 350,000 distinct CDR3 sequences, about 10% recorded once. Note on this clonotype: The target antigen is unknown.

The source was CD4+ T cells sorted from PBMCs, collected 45 days after the yellow fever booster vaccination. This chain joins TRBV25-1 and TRBJ1-1, with D possibly being TRBD1 (6 bases). The origin of this receptor is a man aged 18-30 years who received the YFV17D yellow fever vaccine. The CDR3 nucleotides read TGTGCCAGCAGTGATTGGCAGGGGAGCACTGAAGCTTTCTTT. Translation: CASSDWQGSTEAFF. The full variable domain, completed using reference TRBV25-1 and TRBJ1-1, is EADIYQTPRYLVIGTGKKITLECSQTMGHDKMYWYQQDPGMELHLIHYSYGVNSTEKGDLSSESTVSRIRTEHFPLTLESARPSHTSQYLCASSDWQGSTEAFFGQGTRLTVV.